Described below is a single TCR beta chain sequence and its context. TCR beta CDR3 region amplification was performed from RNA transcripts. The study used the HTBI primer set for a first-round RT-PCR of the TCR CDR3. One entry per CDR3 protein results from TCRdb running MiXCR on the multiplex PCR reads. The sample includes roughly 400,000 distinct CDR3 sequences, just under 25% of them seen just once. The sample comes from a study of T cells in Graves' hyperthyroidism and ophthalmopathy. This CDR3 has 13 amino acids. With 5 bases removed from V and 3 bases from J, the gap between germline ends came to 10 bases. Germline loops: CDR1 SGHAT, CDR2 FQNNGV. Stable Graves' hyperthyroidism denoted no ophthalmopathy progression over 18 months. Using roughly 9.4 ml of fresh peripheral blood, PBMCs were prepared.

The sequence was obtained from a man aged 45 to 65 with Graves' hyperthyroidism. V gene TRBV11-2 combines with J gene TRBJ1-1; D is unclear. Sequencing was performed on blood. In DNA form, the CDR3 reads TGTGCCAGCAGCCAGAGCTGGGACACTGAAGCTTTCTTT. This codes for CASSQSWDTEAFF.